These 17 T cell receptor beta chains were sequenced from one sample in a study of long-term antiretroviral therapy in people with HIV. The immunoSEQ assay was v3.0, run at survey level. TCRdb's table, derived via immunoSEQ multiplex PCR, lists solely in-frame clones and lacks some. The table lists roughly 28,000 clones, nearly 95% of them singletons. Sequencing was performed on unsorted PBMCs, taken 6 to 6.5 years after starting antiretroviral therapy. The source of these receptors is a man between 25 and 39 years old with HIV.

This clone was detected once. V gene TRBV19 combines with J gene TRBJ2-3; TRBD2 might be the D (6 bases). The CDR3 loop spans 13 amino acids. The V gene's germline CDR1 is LNHDA and CDR2 SQIVND (reference sequence). V was pared by 1 base and J by 6 bases, with 8 bases between. The CDR3 spells CASSIGGRDTQYF. The CDR3 DNA sequence: TGTGCCAGTAGTATAGGAGGGAGGGATACGCAGTATTTT. The full variable domain, with the rest looked up from reference TRBV19 and TRBJ2-3, is DGGITQSPKYLFRKEGQNVTLSCEQNLNHDAMYWYRQDPGQGLRLIYYSQIVNDFQKGDIAEGYSVSREKKESFPLTVTSAQKNPTAFYLCASSIGGRDTQYFGPGTRLTVL.

V is TRBV4-2 and J is TRBJ2-2; 8 bases match TRBD2. Germline CDR1 is LGHNA and CDR2 is YNFKEQ. Trimming removed 4 bases from V and 2 bases from J; junction bases left unmatched: 6. The CDR3 is made up of 16 amino acids. In DNA form, the CDR3 reads TGTGCCAGCAGCCCAGGACTAGCAGACAACACCGGGGAGCTGTTTTTT. Translating gives CASSPGLADNTGELFF.

The V gene is TRBV7-9, the J gene TRBJ2-7; D is unclear. Germline V lookup: CDR1 SEHNR, CDR2 FQNEAQ (reference sequence). The CDR3 has 11 amino acids. The V and J ends lost 5 bases and 4 bases respectively, with 6 bases between them. The CDR3 sequence is CASSGQYEQYF. In DNA form, the CDR3 reads TGTGCCAGCAGCGGTCAATACGAGCAGTACTTC. The full variable domain, with the rest looked up from reference TRBV7-9 and TRBJ2-7, is DTGVSQNPRHKITKRGQNVTFRCDPISEHNRLYWYRQTLGQGPEFLTYFQNEAQLEKSRLLSDRFSAERPKGSFSTLEIQRTEQGDSAMYLCASSGQYEQYFGPGTRLTVT.

The gene calls are TRBV4-3 and TRBJ2-1; the match to TRBD2 covers 8 bases. Germline values: CDR1 LGHNA, CDR2 YSLEER. J gave up 6 bases and V 1 base, and 2 bases lay outside the gene matches. This CDR3 contains 14 residues. CDR3 in DNA: TGCGCCAGCAGCCAAGTGGGACTAGTCAATGAGCAGTTCTTC. Its translation is CASSQVGLVNEQFF.

This rearrangement joins TRBV10-3 to TRBJ2-1; no definite D call. The CDR3 runs to 17 residues. The V end was cut by 0 bases, the J end by 4 bases, with 16 bases between. Germline V lookup: CDR1 ENHRY, CDR2 SYGVKD. DNA for the CDR3: TGTGCCATCAGTGAGTCTTTGGGCCCGATAAGTTACAATGAGCAGTTCTTC. Protein: CAISESLGPISYNEQFF.

The J gene is TRBJ2-5, the V gene TRBV7-9, with 7 positions matching TRBD1. CDR3 length equals 14 residues. With 5 bases clipped from V and 2 bases from J, the junction kept 5 bases outside the gene matches. Per the germline V gene, CDR1 is SEHNR and CDR2 is FQNEAQ (reference sequence). For the CDR3, the DNA is TGTGCCAGCAGCCGACGACAGGGTCAAGAGACCCAGTACTTC. This translates into CASSRRQGQETQYF.

The rearrangement joins TRBV5-1 to TRBJ2-5; 7 bases align to TRBD2. In germline, CDR1 is SGHRS, CDR2 YFSETQ. This CDR3 contains 14 residues. Trimming cost V 4 bases and J 2 bases; bases outside gene matches: 5. This CDR3 is CASSRGGIQETQYF. In DNA form, the CDR3 reads TGCGCCAGCAGCCGCGGGGGAATTCAAGAGACCCAGTACTTC.

The V gene is TRBV15, the J gene TRBJ1-2; no clear D. Trimming shortened V by 0 bases and J by 4 bases, and 3 bases separated the two germline ends. The CDR3 covers 12 residues. Per germline, CDR1 LNHNV and CDR2 YYDKDF (reference sequence). CDR3 sequence: CATSRERYGYTF. For the CDR3, the DNA is TGTGCCACCAGCAGAGAACGCTATGGCTACACCTTC.

The gene calls are TRBV7-3 and TRBJ2-1; 7 bases map to TRBD2. The CDR3 covers 15 residues. Germline assignment: CDR1 SGHTA and CDR2 FQGTGA. V gave up 2 bases and J gave up 5 bases; unmatched junction bases: 6. DNA for the CDR3: TGTGCCAGCAGCTTATACGGGACTACCAACAATGAGCAGTTCTTC. Its translation is CASSLYGTTNNEQFF.

This clone was detected a few times. The chain has TRBV9 and TRBJ1-2; D gene uncertain. Trimming took off 0 bases at V and 6 bases at J, with 9 bases between the two ends. Germline V gives CDR1 SGDLS, CDR2 YYNGEE. This CDR3 contains 13 residues. The CDR3 region is CASSVAAGDGYTF. CDR3 DNA: TGTGCCAGCAGCGTAGCTGCAGGAGATGGCTACACCTTC.

The chain is built from TRBV9 and TRBJ2-4; 12 bases match TRBD1. The CDR3 loop spans 17 amino acids. The germline CDR1 and CDR2 sequences are SGDLS and YYNGEE. V was clipped by 3 bases and J by 9 bases; unmatched bases: 13. The CDR3 nucleotides read TGTGCCAGCAGCGACTCCGAGGGACAGGGGGCCGTTGGCATTCAGTACTTC. It encodes CASSDSEGQGAVGIQYF.

The V call is TRBV6-6, the J call TRBJ2-3; D is unresolved. From germline, CDR1 is MNHNY and CDR2 SVGAGI (reference sequence). V was trimmed by 6 bases and J by 5 bases, leaving 12 bases between them. CDR3 size: 13 residues. CDR3 sequence (DNA): TGTGCCAGCAGGACGCCCCGTGGAGATACGCAGTATTTT. It is translated as CASRTPRGDTQYF.

The V call is TRBV9, the J call TRBJ2-5; 8 nucleotides line up with TRBD1. The germline CDR1 and CDR2 sequences are SGDLS and YYNGEE. CDR3 size: 15 residues. V shed 2 bases and J 5 bases; nucleotides not matched to a gene: 8. This CDR3 is CASSVAGTGRETQYF. The CDR3 DNA sequence: TGTGCCAGCAGCGTGGCCGGGACAGGTCGCGAGACCCAGTACTTC.

The rearrangement links TRBV7-3 to TRBJ2-3; D may be TRBD2 (6 bases). The CDR3 length is 15 residues. The V gene's germline CDR1 is SGHTA and CDR2 FQGTGA. Trimming pared 2 bases from V and 0 bases from J, leaving 9 bases between. Here the CDR3 DNA reads TGTGCCAGCAGCTTAGTAGGGACTAGCACAGATACGCAGTATTTT. Its protein is CASSLVGTSTDTQYF.

This clone was detected a few times. This chain connects TRBV2 to TRBJ1-6; D gene unclear. Germline V CDR1 and CDR2: SNHLY, FYNNEI. Trimming shortened V by 2 bases and J by 7 bases, and 6 bases separated the two germline ends. CDR3 length: 13 residues. The CDR3 sequence: CASSEQNNSPLHF. As DNA, the CDR3 is TGTGCCAGCAGTGAACAGAACAATTCACCCCTCCACTTT.

This clone was counted a single time. The rearrangement uses TRBV27 and TRBJ2-7; 7 bases align to TRBD1. This CDR3 region has 14 residues. The V and J ends lost 6 bases and 6 bases, in that order; junction bases with no gene match: 11. Germline assignment: CDR1 MNHEY and CDR2 SMNVEV (reference sequence). CDR3 in amino acids: CASRPGQQRSEQYF. The CDR3 coding sequence is TGTGCCAGCAGGCCGGGACAGCAGAGAAGCGAGCAGTACTTC.

The rearrangement links TRBV19 to TRBJ1-2, with D possibly TRBD1 on 6 matching bases. The germline V and J ends were trimmed by 5 bases and 0 bases, with 13 bases remaining between them. Per germline, CDR1 LNHDA and CDR2 SQIVND (reference sequence). This CDR3 comprises 15 residues. CDR3 bases: TGTGCCAGTAGTTACCAACCAGGGGCTAACTATGGCTACACCTTC. This encodes CASSYQPGANYGYTF.